A single sample is the source of the 22 T cell receptor beta chains below, sequenced in a study of blood T cell repertoires in COVID-19. TCRdb's copy holds only in-frame clones and misses some; the assay was immunoSEQ multiplex PCR. The table lists around 200,000 clones, over 75% of them singletons. The sequenced sample consisted of peripheral blood. These receptors all come from a man in his forties with active or convalescent COVID-19.

The chain is built from TRBV9 and TRBJ1-4, with D tentatively TRBD1 (5 bases). Deletions cut 2 bases from V and 3 bases from J, with 11 bases between. CDR1 is SGDLS and CDR2 is YYNGEE in the germline V gene. The CDR3 has 15 amino acids. CDR3 in amino acids: CASSVLGGPNEKLFF. Here the CDR3 DNA reads TGTGCCAGCAGCGTTCTCGGGGGTCCTAATGAAAAACTGTTTTTT.

This clone was counted a few times. Here the CDR3 reads CASSRDRAYEQYF. For the CDR3, the DNA is TGTGCCAGCAGTCGGGACAGGGCCTACGAGCAGTACTTC. This sequence joins TRBV6-5 and TRBJ2-7; 9 bases are a match to TRBD1. V was clipped by 5 bases and J by 2 bases; unmatched bases: 1. In germline, CDR1 is MNHEY, CDR2 SVGAGI. The CDR3 is 13 residues long.

The DNA for the CDR3 is TGTGCCAGCAGTCACAGGGGAAATCAGCCCCAGCATTTT. As protein: CASSHRGNQPQHF. V and J are TRBV6-5 and TRBJ1-5; 7 nucleotides agree with TRBD1. The CDR3 is 13 amino acids. Germline V gives CDR1 MNHEY, CDR2 SVGAGI. V shed 5 bases, J shed 4 bases, and the junction held 2 bases outside the gene matches.

J is TRBJ2-2 and V is TRBV25-1; D unclear. Germline V gene lookup returns CDR1 MGHDK and CDR2 SYGVNS. V was shortened by 6 bases and J by 0 bases, with 8 bases between the two germline ends. The CDR3 is 14 amino acids. The CDR3 loop is CASRLSANTGELFF. CDR3 nucleotide sequence: TGTGCCAGCAGATTAAGCGCGAACACCGGGGAGCTGTTTTTT.

The rearrangement uses TRBV18 and TRBJ1-1; TRBD1 aligns across 10 bases. Germline CDR1 KGHSH, CDR2 LQKENI. The CDR3 spans 15 residues. After removal of 1 base from V and 3 bases from J, the junction contained 2 bases not matched to a gene. The CDR3 DNA sequence: TGTGCCAGCTCACCACGCGGACAGGGGGACACTGAAGCTTTCTTT. It specifies CASSPRGQGDTEAFF. The full variable domain, with the rest looked up from reference TRBV18 and TRBJ1-1, is NAGVMQNPRHLVRRRGQEARLRCSPMKGHSHVYWYRQLPEEGLKFMVYLQKENIIDESGMPKERFSAEFPKEGPSILRIQQVVRGDSAAYFCASSPRGQGDTEAFFGQGTRLTVV.

This clone was seen only once. The genes are TRBV13 and TRBJ2-2; 13 nucleotides agree with TRBD2. The germline gives CDR1 PRHDT, CDR2 FYEKMQ (reference sequence). This CDR3 has 16 residues. The V gene end was trimmed by 4 bases and the J gene end by 8 bases; junction bases not matched to a gene: 7. The CDR3 DNA is TGTGCCAGCAGCTCTGGACTAGCGGGAGAAGTAGGGGAGCTGTTTTTT. It encodes CASSSGLAGEVGELFF.

The CDR3 reads CASSRVSSTEAFF. The CDR3 DNA reads TGTGCCAGCAGCCGGGTGAGTTCCACTGAAGCTTTCTTT. The chain carries TRBV6-5 and TRBJ1-1; D remains unclear. V lost 6 bases, J lost 4 bases, and 12 bases lay in between. The CDR3 runs 13 residues. The germline V gene encodes CDR1 MNHEY and CDR2 SVGAGI.

The chain uses TRBV10-2 and TRBJ2-7; 10 positions match TRBD1. The CDR3 totals 13 residues. J lost 5 bases, V lost 7 bases, and 5 bases had no gene match. CDR1 is WSHSY, CDR2 SAAADI, per germline. The DNA for the CDR3 is TGCGCCAGCACCAGGACAGGGGGTCACGAGCAGTACTTC. Translated, it gives CASTRTGGHEQYF.

The V gene is TRBV18, the J gene TRBJ1-2; 7 bases line up with TRBD1. Trimming removed 1 base from V and 0 bases from J; junction bases left unmatched: 11. The germline gives CDR1 KGHSH, CDR2 LQKENI. CDR3 length equals 18 residues. The CDR3 nucleotides read TGTGCCAGCTCACCACTTCCGCCAGGGGGAGAATCTAACTATGGCTACACCTTC. This translates into CASSPLPPGGESNYGYTF. Supplemented by reference TRBV18 and TRBJ1-2, the full variable domain reads NAGVMQNPRHLVRRRGQEARLRCSPMKGHSHVYWYRQLPEEGLKFMVYLQKENIIDESGMPKERFSAEFPKEGPSILRIQQVVRGDSAAYFCASSPLPPGGESNYGYTFGSGTRLTVV.

This rearrangement joins TRBV2 to TRBJ2-3; D possibly corresponds to TRBD2 (5 bases). Germline CDR1 reads SNHLY; CDR2 reads FYNNEI. CDR3 length equals 14 residues. Trimming cost V 8 bases and J 6 bases, with 18 bases left between them. DNA of the CDR3: TGTGCCAGCTTTTTTGGAGGAATCGGGGATACGCAGTATTTT. Protein: CASFFGGIGDTQYF. The whole variable domain, filled in from reference TRBV2 and TRBJ2-3, reads EPEVTQTPSHQVTQMGQEVILRCVPISNHLYFYWYRQILGQKVEFLVSFYNNEISEKSEIFDDQFSVERPDGSNFTLKIRSTKLEDSAMYFCASFFGGIGDTQYFGPGTRLTVL.

The gene calls are TRBV9 and TRBJ2-1; TRBD2 agrees at 9 bases. The CDR3 runs 16 residues. Germline CDR1 SGDLS, CDR2 YYNGEE. V shed 4 bases and J 5 bases; nucleotides not matched to a gene: 10. CDR3 DNA sequence: TGTGCCAGCAGCTCATATAGCGGGAGTGGCAACAATGAGCAGTTCTTC. This translates into CASSSYSGSGNNEQFF.

For this clone: The junction departs from germline at one end; a sequencing error may be responsible. The chain has TRBV2 and TRBJ2-7, with 7 nucleotides matching TRBD1. From germline, CDR1 is SNHLY and CDR2 FYNNEI. The CDR3 is made up of 15 amino acids. Written as DNA, the CDR3 is TGTGCCAGCAGCGAAGACAGGGCGGCTTCCTACGAGCAGTACTTC. This translates into CASSEDRAASYEQYF.

This clone was recorded only once. This chain connects TRBV5-1 to TRBJ2-1; the D is unclear. This CDR3 region has 16 residues. Trimming shortened V by 0 bases and J by 5 bases, and 15 bases separated the two germline ends. Germline loops: CDR1 SGHRS, CDR2 YFSETQ. CDR3 amino acids: CASSLEFQRLNNEQFF. Here the CDR3 DNA reads TGCGCCAGCAGCTTGGAATTCCAGCGATTGAACAATGAGCAGTTCTTC.

This chain joins TRBV20-1 and TRBJ2-1; 9 bases are a match to TRBD2. This CDR3 has 15 residues. Germline assignment: CDR1 DFQATT and CDR2 SNEGSKA (reference sequence). Trimming at V came to 3 bases and at J to 5 bases, leaving 8 bases not matched to a gene. DNA for the CDR3: TGCAGTGCTAGTGGGCGGGAGGGCTTCGACAATGAGCAGTTCTTC. Translation: CSASGREGFDNEQFF.

The rearrangement joins TRBV9 to TRBJ1-1; the D gene is possibly TRBD1 (6 bases). The V and J ends lost 3 bases and 7 bases respectively, with 7 bases between them. This CDR3 region has 11 residues. CDR1 is SGDLS, CDR2 YYNGEE, per germline. The CDR3 spells CASSAGVEAFF. DNA for the CDR3: TGTGCCAGCAGCGCAGGGGTTGAAGCTTTCTTT. Full variable domain (outside the CDR3, taken from reference TRBV9 and TRBJ1-1): DSGVTQTPKHLITATGQRVTLRCSPRSGDLSVYWYQQSLDQGLQFLIQYYNGEERAKGNILERFSAQQFPDLHSELNLSSLELGDSALYFCASSAGVEAFFGQGTRLTVV.

The chain recombines TRBV28 with TRBJ1-2, with 7 positions matching TRBD1. Germline V gene data show CDR1 as MDHEN and CDR2 as SYDVKM. This CDR3 has 15 amino acids. The trim removed 7 bases at V and 0 bases at J, leaving 8 bases unmatched. CDR3 loop: CASTIQGTANYGYTF. The CDR3 coding sequence is TGTGCCAGCACTATACAGGGGACAGCTAACTATGGCTACACCTTC.

The rearrangement uses TRBV30 and TRBJ2-7; 7 nucleotides line up with TRBD1. Germline V CDR1 and CDR2: GTSNPN, SVGIG (reference sequence). CDR3 size: 13 residues. J gave up 6 bases and V 2 bases, and 7 bases lay outside the gene matches. CDR3 DNA sequence: TGTGCCTGGAGTACCACAGGGGCCGGCGAGCAGTACTTC. Its translation is CAWSTTGAGEQYF. The complete variable domain, with remaining parts taken from reference TRBV30 and TRBJ2-7, reads SQTIHQWPATLVQPVGSPLSLECTVEGTSNPNLYWYRQAAGRGLQLLFYSVGIGQISSEVPQNLSASRPQDRQFILSSKKLLLSDSGFYLCAWSTTGAGEQYFGPGTRLTVT.

J is TRBJ2-1 and V is TRBV14; tentative D call: TRBD2 (7 bases). The V gene's germline CDR1 is SGHDN and CDR2 FVKESK. Between the trimmed V and J ends, which lost 2 bases and 8 bases, there was a span of 19 bases. CDR3 length: 16 amino acids. Here the CDR3 DNA reads TGTGCCAGCAGCCAATGGGCCCGGCAGGGGAGGGATGAGCAGTTCTTC. This sequence encodes CASSQWARQGRDEQFF.

The V and J genes are TRBV27 and TRBJ2-2; 7 bases fit TRBD2. Per germline, CDR1 MNHEY and CDR2 SMNVEV (reference sequence). The CDR3 has 16 residues. Trimming removed 1 base from V and 4 bases from J; junction bases left unmatched: 6. For the CDR3, the DNA is TGTGCCAGCAGTTTATTAGGCAGGGAGGGCACCGGGGAGCTGTTTTTT. It is translated as CASSLLGREGTGELFF.

CDR3 bases: TGTGCCAGCAGTTTAGGGGGGGCCACCGGGGAGCTGTTTTTT. Protein: CASSLGGATGELFF. The chain is built from TRBV28 and TRBJ2-2, with D tentatively TRBD2 (7 bases). Germline V gives CDR1 MDHEN, CDR2 SYDVKM. The V gene lost 2 bases and the J gene lost 4 bases, with 8 bases spanning the gap. The CDR3 extends over 14 amino acids.

The rearrangement joins TRBV3-1 (or the pseudogene TRBV3-2) to TRBJ1-2, with a tentative D call TRBD1 (6 bases). V dropped 4 bases and J dropped 3 bases, with 12 bases sitting between them. Per germline, CDR1 LGHDT and CDR2 YNNKEL (reference sequence). This CDR3 is built from 14 residues. The DNA of the CDR3 is TGTGCCAGCAGCCCCGTGGGGGCAGACTATGGCTACACCTTC. Its translation: CASSPVGADYGYTF.

The CDR3 DNA is TGTGCCAGCAGCTCACCCTGGAAGGGACAGGATAACTATGGCTACACCTTC. Protein: CASSSPWKGQDNYGYTF. The V gene is TRBV28, the J gene TRBJ1-2; 8 bases are shared with TRBD1. The CDR3 has 17 amino acids. In germline, CDR1 is MDHEN, CDR2 SYDVKM. The V segment lost 6 bases and the J segment 1 base; nucleotides outside the gene matches: 13.